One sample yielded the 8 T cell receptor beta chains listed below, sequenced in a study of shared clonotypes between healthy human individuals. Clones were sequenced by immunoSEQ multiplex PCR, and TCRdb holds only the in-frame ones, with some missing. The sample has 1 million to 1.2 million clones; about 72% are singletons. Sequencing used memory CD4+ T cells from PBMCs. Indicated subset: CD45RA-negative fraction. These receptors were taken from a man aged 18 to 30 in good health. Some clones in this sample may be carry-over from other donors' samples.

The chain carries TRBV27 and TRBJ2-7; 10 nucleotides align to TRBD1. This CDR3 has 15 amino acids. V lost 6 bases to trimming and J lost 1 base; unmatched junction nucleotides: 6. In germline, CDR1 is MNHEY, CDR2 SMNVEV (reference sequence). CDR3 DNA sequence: TGTGCCAGCAGATCCTGGACAGGGGGATCCTACGAGCAGTACTTC. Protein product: CASRSWTGGSYEQYF.

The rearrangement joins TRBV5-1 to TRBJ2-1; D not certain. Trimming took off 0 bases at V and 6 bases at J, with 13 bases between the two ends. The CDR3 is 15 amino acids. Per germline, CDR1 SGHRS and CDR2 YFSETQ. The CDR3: CASSLGWESTNEQFF. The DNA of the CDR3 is TGCGCCAGCAGCTTGGGGTGGGAATCCACCAATGAGCAGTTCTTC.

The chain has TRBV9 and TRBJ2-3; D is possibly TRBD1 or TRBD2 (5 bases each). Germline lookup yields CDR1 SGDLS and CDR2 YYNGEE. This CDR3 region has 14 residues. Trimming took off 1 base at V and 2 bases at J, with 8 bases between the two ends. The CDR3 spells CASSVIGTTDTQYF. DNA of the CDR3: TGTGCCAGCAGCGTAATAGGGACCACAGATACGCAGTATTTT.

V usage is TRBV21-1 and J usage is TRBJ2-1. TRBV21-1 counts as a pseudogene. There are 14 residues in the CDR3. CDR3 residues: CASSNEFWDNEQFF. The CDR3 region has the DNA TGTGCCAGCAGCAATGAGTTTTGGGACAATGAGCAGTTCTTC.

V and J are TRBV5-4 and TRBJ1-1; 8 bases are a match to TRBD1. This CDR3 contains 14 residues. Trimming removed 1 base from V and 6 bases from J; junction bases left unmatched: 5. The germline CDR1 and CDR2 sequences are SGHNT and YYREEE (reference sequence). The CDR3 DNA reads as TGTGCCAGCAGCTTGTTACAGGGGGTCCCTGAAGCTTTCTTT. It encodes CASSLLQGVPEAFF. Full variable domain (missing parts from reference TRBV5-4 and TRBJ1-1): ETGVTQSPTHLIKTRGQQVTLRCSSQSGHNTVSWYQQALGQGPQFIFQYYREEENGRGNFPPRFSGLQFPNYSSELNVNALELDDSALYLCASSLLQGVPEAFFGQGTRLTVV.

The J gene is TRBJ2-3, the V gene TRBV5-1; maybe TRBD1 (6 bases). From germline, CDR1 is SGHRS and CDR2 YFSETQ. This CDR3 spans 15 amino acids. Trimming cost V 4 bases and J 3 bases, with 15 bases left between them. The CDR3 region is CASSRGDTLTDTQYF. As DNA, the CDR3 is TGCGCCAGCAGCCGTGGGGACACATTAACAGATACGCAGTATTTT.

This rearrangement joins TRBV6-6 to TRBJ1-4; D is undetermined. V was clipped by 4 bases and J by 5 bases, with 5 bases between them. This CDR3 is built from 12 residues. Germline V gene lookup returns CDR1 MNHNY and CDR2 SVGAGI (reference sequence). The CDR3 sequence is CASSSENEKLFF. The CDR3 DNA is TGTGCCAGCAGTTCAGAGAATGAAAAACTGTTTTTT.

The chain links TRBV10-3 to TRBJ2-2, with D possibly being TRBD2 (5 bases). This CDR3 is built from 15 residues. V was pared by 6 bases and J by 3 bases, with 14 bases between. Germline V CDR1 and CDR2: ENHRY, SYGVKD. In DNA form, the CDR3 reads TGTGCCATCAGCTACAGCCCAGCGGACACCGGGGAGCTGTTTTTT. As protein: CAISYSPADTGELFF.